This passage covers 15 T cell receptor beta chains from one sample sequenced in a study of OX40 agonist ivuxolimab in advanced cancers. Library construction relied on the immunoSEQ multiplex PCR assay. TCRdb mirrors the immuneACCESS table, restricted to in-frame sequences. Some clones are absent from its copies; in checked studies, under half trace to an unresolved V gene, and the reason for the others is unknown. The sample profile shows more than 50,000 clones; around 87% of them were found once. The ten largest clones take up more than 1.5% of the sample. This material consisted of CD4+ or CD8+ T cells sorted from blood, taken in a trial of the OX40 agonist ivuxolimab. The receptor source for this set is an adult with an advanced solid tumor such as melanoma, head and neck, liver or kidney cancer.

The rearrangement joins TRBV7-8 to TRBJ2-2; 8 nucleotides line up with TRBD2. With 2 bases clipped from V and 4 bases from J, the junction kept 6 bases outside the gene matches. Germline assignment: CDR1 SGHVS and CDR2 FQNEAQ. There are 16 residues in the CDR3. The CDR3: CASSLLQRESTGELFF. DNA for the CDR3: TGTGCCAGCAGCTTATTGCAGCGGGAGAGCACCGGGGAGCTGTTTTTT.

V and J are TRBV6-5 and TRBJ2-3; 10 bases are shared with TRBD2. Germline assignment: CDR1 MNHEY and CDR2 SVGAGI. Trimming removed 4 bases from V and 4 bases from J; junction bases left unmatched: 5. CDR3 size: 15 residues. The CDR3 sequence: CASSLASGSADTQYF. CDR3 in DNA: TGTGCCAGCAGTTTAGCTAGCGGGAGCGCAGATACGCAGTATTTT.

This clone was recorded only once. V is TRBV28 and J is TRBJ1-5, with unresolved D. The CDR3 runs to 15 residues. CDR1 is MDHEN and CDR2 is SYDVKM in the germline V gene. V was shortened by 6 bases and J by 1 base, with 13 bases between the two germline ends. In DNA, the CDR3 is TGTGCCAGCAGCCCACCCGTCAGCAGCAATCAGCCCCAGCATTTT. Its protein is CASSPPVSSNQPQHF.

CDR3 bases: TGTGCCAGCAGCCACGGACAGGGGTACGAGCAGTACGTC. It is translated as CASSHGQGYEQYV. The chain couples TRBV11-2 to TRBJ2-7; 9 nucleotides agree with TRBD1. CDR3 length: 13 residues. Germline V gene lookup returns CDR1 SGHAT and CDR2 FQNNGV. Losses at the gene ends were 5 bases for V and 4 bases for J; bases not matched to a gene: 3.

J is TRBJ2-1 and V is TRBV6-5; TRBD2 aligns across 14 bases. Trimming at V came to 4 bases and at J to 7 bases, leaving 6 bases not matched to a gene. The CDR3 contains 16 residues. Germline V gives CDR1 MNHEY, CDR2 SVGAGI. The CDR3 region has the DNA TGTGCCAGCAGTTCCCAGACTAGCGGGGGGGGGAATGAGCAGTTCTTC. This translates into CASSSQTSGGGNEQFF.

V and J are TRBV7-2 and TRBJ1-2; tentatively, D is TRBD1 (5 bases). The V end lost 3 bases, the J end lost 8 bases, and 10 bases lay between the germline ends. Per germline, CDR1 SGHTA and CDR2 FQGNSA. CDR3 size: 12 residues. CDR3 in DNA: TGTGCCAGCAGCTTGTCAGGGTCAGGCTACACCTTC. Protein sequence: CASSLSGSGYTF.

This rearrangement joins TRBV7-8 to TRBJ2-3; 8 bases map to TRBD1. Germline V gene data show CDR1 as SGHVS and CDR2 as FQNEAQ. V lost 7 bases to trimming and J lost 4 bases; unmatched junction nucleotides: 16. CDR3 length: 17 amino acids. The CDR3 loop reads CASTHRPGQGIPDTQYF. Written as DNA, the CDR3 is TGTGCCAGCACCCACCGGCCCGGACAGGGTATCCCAGATACGCAGTATTTT.

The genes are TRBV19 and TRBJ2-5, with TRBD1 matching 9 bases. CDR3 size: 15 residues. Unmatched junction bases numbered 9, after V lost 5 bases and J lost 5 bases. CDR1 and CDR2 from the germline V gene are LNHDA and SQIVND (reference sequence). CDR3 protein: CASSSTGGGGETQYF. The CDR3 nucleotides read TGTGCCAGTAGTTCCACAGGGGGCGGAGGGGAGACCCAGTACTTC.

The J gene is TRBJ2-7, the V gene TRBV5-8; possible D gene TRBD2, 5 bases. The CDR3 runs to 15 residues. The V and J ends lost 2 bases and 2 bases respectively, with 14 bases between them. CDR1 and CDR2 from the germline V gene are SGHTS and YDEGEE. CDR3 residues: CASSLQAARTYEQYV. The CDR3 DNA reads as TGTGCCAGCAGCTTACAAGCGGCCCGTACCTACGAGCAGTACGTC.

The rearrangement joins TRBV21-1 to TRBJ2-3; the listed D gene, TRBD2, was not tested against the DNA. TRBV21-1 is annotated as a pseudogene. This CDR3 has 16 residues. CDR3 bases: TGTGCCAGCAGCAAAGCTAGCGGAACTAGCACAGATACGCAGTATTTT. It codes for CASSKASGTSTDTQYF.

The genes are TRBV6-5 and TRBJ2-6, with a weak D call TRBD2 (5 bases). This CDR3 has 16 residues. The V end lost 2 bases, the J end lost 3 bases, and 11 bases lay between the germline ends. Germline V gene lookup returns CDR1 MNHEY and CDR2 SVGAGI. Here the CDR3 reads CASSYSGKGGANVLTF. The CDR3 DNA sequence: TGTGCCAGCAGTTACAGCGGTAAAGGTGGGGCCAACGTCCTGACTTTC.

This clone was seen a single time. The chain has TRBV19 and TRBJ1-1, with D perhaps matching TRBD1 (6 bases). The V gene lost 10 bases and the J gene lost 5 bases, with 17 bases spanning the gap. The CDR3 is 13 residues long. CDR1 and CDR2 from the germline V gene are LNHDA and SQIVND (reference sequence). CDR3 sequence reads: CATAQGLETEAFF. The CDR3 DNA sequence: TGTGCCACCGCACAGGGATTGGAGACTGAAGCTTTCTTT.

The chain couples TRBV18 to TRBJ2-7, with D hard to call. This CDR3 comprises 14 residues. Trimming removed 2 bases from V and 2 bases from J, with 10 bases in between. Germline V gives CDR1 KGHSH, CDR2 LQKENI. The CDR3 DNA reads TGTGCCAGCTCACCATCTACTACCGCCTACGAGCAGTACTTC. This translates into CASSPSTTAYEQYF.

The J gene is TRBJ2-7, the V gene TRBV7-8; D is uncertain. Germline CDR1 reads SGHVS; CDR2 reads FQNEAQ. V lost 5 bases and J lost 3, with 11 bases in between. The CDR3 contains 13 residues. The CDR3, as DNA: TGTGCCAGCAGCAAAGCAGGCAACTACGAGCAGTACTTC. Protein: CASSKAGNYEQYF.

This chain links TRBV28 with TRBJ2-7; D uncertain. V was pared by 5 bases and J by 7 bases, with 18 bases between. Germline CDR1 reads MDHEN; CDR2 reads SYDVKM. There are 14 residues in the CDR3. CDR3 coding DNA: TGTGCCAGCAGTCTCGAGATGGGTGTGGGGGAGCAGTACGTC. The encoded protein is CASSLEMGVGEQYV.